Following are 18 T cell receptor beta chains from one sample sequenced in a study of cytotoxic CD8 clonotypes in ibrutinib-treated CLL. Assay used: immunoSEQ multiplex PCR; TCRdb lists only in-frame clones, some missing. The table lists approximately 74,000 clones, 75% to 85% of them singletons, with roughly 8% in the top ten. The specimen was PBMCs, collected at disease progression, from a patient treated with ibrutinib. These TCRs come from a human donor with chronic lymphocytic leukemia.

The CDR3 coding sequence is TGTGCCAGTAGCGAAAGGTGGGATACGCAGTATTTT. Translated: CASSERWDTQYF. This sequence joins TRBV19 and TRBJ2-3; D gene ambiguous. CDR1 is LNHDA and CDR2 is SQIVND in the germline V gene (reference sequence). V lost 6 bases, J lost 6 bases, and 10 bases lay in between. This CDR3 has 12 amino acids.

The gene calls are TRBV10-3 and TRBJ1-1, with unresolved D. Germline lookup yields CDR1 ENHRY and CDR2 SYGVKD. The CDR3 covers 13 residues. V lost 10 bases and J 0 bases, leaving 12 bases between the germline ends. The CDR3 nucleotides read TGTGCCAGCGTTCGGATGGTGAACACTGAAGCTTTCTTT. It yields the protein CASVRMVNTEAFF.

Here the CDR3 DNA reads TGTGCCGGACCGAAAACCGGGAGTCCTAATTCACCCCTCCACTTT. The encoded protein is CAGPKTGSPNSPLHF. This rearrangement joins TRBV6-5 to TRBJ1-6; D gene unclear. Germline V gives CDR1 MNHEY, CDR2 SVGAGI. Trimming cost V 11 bases and J 6 bases, with 20 bases left between them. The CDR3 is 15 residues long.

Relative to its sample, this clone is medium-sized. The genes are TRBV11-2 and TRBJ2-2; no clear D gene. The CDR3 spans 13 residues. The ends were cut back, 4 bases at V and 8 bases at J, with 11 bases in the middle. Germline-derived CDR1 and CDR2 are SGHAT and FQNNGV. CDR3 protein: CASSSQYPGELFF. CDR3 bases: TGTGCCAGCAGCTCCCAATACCCTGGGGAGCTGTTTTTT.

This clone was picked up a small number of times. The gene calls are TRBV5-1 and TRBJ1-1, with TRBD1 identical over 7 bases. Germline CDR1 is SGHRS and CDR2 is YFSETQ. The CDR3 runs 15 residues. J was trimmed by 0 bases and V by 4 bases; bases with no gene match: 6. DNA of the CDR3: TGCGCCAGCAGCCCTAGGACAGGACTGAACACTGAAGCTTTCTTT. Its translation is CASSPRTGLNTEAFF.

V usage is TRBV27 and J usage is TRBJ2-1; D unresolved. The CDR3 runs 14 residues. Germline-derived CDR1 and CDR2 are MNHEY and SMNVEV (reference sequence). V shed 6 bases and J shed 0 bases, with 9 bases lying between them. The CDR3, as DNA: TGTGCCAGCAGAACTATGAGCTCCTACAATGAGCAGTTCTTC. As protein: CASRTMSSYNEQFF.

V gene TRBV4-1 combines with J gene TRBJ1-1; TRBD1 is a possible D gene (6 bases). Trimming took off 1 base at V and 8 bases at J, with 20 bases between the two ends. CDR3 length: 16 amino acids. Germline CDR1 is MGHRA and CDR2 is YSYEKL. CDR3 region: CASSQVRGLRESEAFF. CDR3 DNA sequence: TGCGCCAGCAGCCAAGTTCGGGGGCTCCGTGAAAGCGAAGCTTTCTTT.

The rearrangement uses TRBV9 and TRBJ1-2, with 7 positions matching TRBD1. With V trimmed by 4 bases and J by 4 bases, 10 bases remained unmatched. The CDR3 spans 15 residues. Germline V gene lookup returns CDR1 SGDLS and CDR2 YYNGEE. CDR3 region: CASSPATGLSYGYTF. In DNA form, the CDR3 reads TGTGCCAGCAGCCCCGCGACAGGGTTGTCCTATGGCTACACCTTC.

In the case of this clone: The sample has other DNA sequences that encode this CDR3 too. This chain joins TRBV2 and TRBJ1-2; D gene ambiguous. The germline V gene has CDR1 SNHLY and CDR2 FYNNEI. The CDR3 runs 11 residues. The germline V and J ends were trimmed by 0 bases and 5 bases, with 1 base remaining between them. The CDR3 DNA follows: TGTGCCAGCAGTGAAGCGTATGGCTACACCTTC. It yields the protein CASSEAYGYTF.

The genes are TRBV10-3 and TRBJ2-3; D gene ambiguous. Germline V CDR1 and CDR2: ENHRY, SYGVKD. The CDR3 length is 13 residues. The V end was cut by 3 bases, the J end by 6 bases, with 10 bases between. The DNA of the CDR3 is TGTGCCATCAGTGACTCCCCCCCGGATACGCAGTATTTT. It yields the protein CAISDSPPDTQYF.

By share, this clone counts as medium-sized. The V gene is TRBV5-4, the J gene TRBJ2-2, with a weak D call TRBD1 (5 bases). Germline V gene data show CDR1 as SGHNT and CDR2 as YYREEE (reference sequence). V lost 3 bases and J lost 0, with 12 bases in between. This CDR3 is 16 amino acids long. CDR3 in DNA: TGTGCCAGCAGCTCCACGACAGAGCCGAACACCGGGGAGCTGTTTTTT. Translation gives CASSSTTEPNTGELFF. Variable domain in full (rest from reference TRBV5-4 and TRBJ2-2): ETGVTQSPTHLIKTRGQQVTLRCSSQSGHNTVSWYQQALGQGPQFIFQYYREEENGRGNFPPRFSGLQFPNYSSELNVNALELDDSALYLCASSSTTEPNTGELFFGEGSRLTVL.

The rearrangement uses TRBV4-1 and TRBJ1-5, with 10 positions matching TRBD1. Per germline, CDR1 MGHRA and CDR2 YSYEKL. The V and J ends lost 3 bases and 11 bases, in that order; junction bases with no gene match: 13. This CDR3 comprises 16 residues. This chain's CDR3 is CASSQPGQGFKGTQHF. Here the CDR3 DNA reads TGCGCCAGCAGCCAGCCGGGACAGGGGTTCAAGGGGACCCAGCATTTT.

This clone was seen only a few times. J is TRBJ2-7 and V is TRBV7-2; D is uncertain. V was shortened by 1 base and J by 1 base, with 8 bases between the two germline ends. There are 14 residues in the CDR3. Germline V gives CDR1 SGHTA, CDR2 FQGNSA. The CDR3 region is CASSLGQSSYEQYF. The CDR3 DNA reads as TGTGCCAGCAGCTTAGGACAATCGTCCTACGAGCAGTACTTC.

The V and J genes are TRBV30 and TRBJ2-7; TRBD2 matches 7 bases. The CDR3 loop spans 12 amino acids. The J segment lost 4 bases and the V segment lost 1 base, leaving 1 base of the junction unmatched. The V gene's germline CDR1 is GTSNPN and CDR2 SVGIG (reference sequence). CDR3 sequence: CAWSAGGYEQYF. The CDR3 region has the DNA TGTGCCTGGAGTGCGGGGGGTTACGAGCAGTACTTC. Full variable domain (missing parts from reference TRBV30 and TRBJ2-7): SQTIHQWPATLVQPVGSPLSLECTVEGTSNPNLYWYRQAAGRGLQLLFYSVGIGQISSEVPQNLSASRPQDRQFILSSKKLLLSDSGFYLCAWSAGGYEQYFGPGTRLTVT.

J is TRBJ2-2 and V is TRBV2, with D unclear. With 6 bases removed from V and 9 bases from J, the gap between germline ends came to 8 bases. Germline CDR1 and CDR2: SNHLY and FYNNEI. The CDR3 covers 11 residues. The DNA of the CDR3 is TGTGCCAGCAGGGTATCCAGGGAGCTGTTTTTT. Its protein is CASRVSRELFF.

V is TRBV29-1 and J is TRBJ2-7; D gene uncertain. V gave up 0 bases and J gave up 5 bases, with 14 bases separating them. This CDR3 contains 14 residues. The germline CDR1 and CDR2 sequences are SQVTM and ANQGSEA. As DNA, the CDR3 is TGCAGCGTTGAAGATCTAACTAAATCAAACGAGCAGTACTTC. Its protein is CSVEDLTKSNEQYF.

V and J are TRBV28 and TRBJ2-7; D is unclear. V lost 7 bases to trimming and J lost 11 bases, with 21 bases between them. CDR3 size: 13 residues. CDR1 and CDR2 from the germline V gene are MDHEN and SYDVKM. The CDR3 loop reads CASNRSGSRNEYF. CDR3 nucleotides: TGTGCCAGCAACCGCTCAGGCTCAAGAAACGAGTACTTC. Based on the CDR3 plus reference TRBV28 and TRBJ2-7, the full variable domain is DVKVTQSSRYLVKRTGEKVFLECVQDMDHENMFWYRQDPGLGLRLIYFSYDVKMKEKGDIPEGYSVSREKKERFSLILESASTNQTSMYLCASNRSGSRNEYFGPGTRLTVT.

In this sample, this clone turned up a few times. This chain connects TRBV5-4 to TRBJ2-2; either TRBD1 or TRBD2 may fit D (5 bases each). With 4 bases removed from V and 0 bases from J, the gap between germline ends came to 10 bases. The CDR3 totals 15 residues. From germline, CDR1 is SGHNT and CDR2 YYREEE (reference sequence). CDR3 in DNA: TGTGCCAGCAGCCCAGAGGGGCCGAACACCGGGGAGCTGTTTTTT. Amino acids: CASSPEGPNTGELFF. The variable domain in full, completed from reference TRBV5-4 and TRBJ2-2, reads ETGVTQSPTHLIKTRGQQVTLRCSSQSGHNTVSWYQQALGQGPQFIFQYYREEENGRGNFPPRFSGLQFPNYSSELNVNALELDDSALYLCASSPEGPNTGELFFGEGSRLTVL.